What follows are 5 T cell receptor beta chains derived from one specimen sequenced in a study of blood T cell repertoires in COVID-19. TCRdb keeps only in-frame clones here, not all; method: immunoSEQ multiplex PCR. The sample includes about 73,000 clones, 70% to 80% of them seen just once. The material sequenced was peripheral blood. The receptor source for this set is a man aged 65 to 79 with COVID-19, enrolled during active disease.

This clone appeared a few times. The CDR3 coding sequence is TGTGCCAGCAGCTTAACGGGGGGCGCCTACACCTTC. Its translation is CASSLTGGAYTF. J is TRBJ1-2 and V is TRBV7-9, with D maybe TRBD1 (6 bases). V was pared by 2 bases and J by 10 bases, with 11 bases between. The germline gives CDR1 SEHNR, CDR2 FQNEAQ (reference sequence). CDR3 length equals 12 residues.

The V and J genes are TRBV7-8 and TRBJ1-2, with a weak D call TRBD1 (6 bases). The CDR3 has 15 residues. Deletions cut 2 bases from V and 4 bases from J, with 14 bases between. CDR1 and CDR2 from the germline V gene are SGHVS and FQNEAQ. This CDR3 reads CASSLNHRVGYGYTF. The CDR3 nucleotides read TGTGCCAGCAGCTTAAATCACAGGGTGGGCTATGGCTACACCTTC. Together with reference TRBV7-8 and TRBJ1-2, the CDR3 gives the full variable domain: GAGVSQSPRYKVAKRGQDVALRCDPISGHVSLFWYQQALGQGPEFLTYFQNEAQLDKSGLPSDRFFAERPEGSVSTLKIQRTQQEDSAVYLCASSLNHRVGYGYTFGSGTRLTVV.

This rearrangement joins TRBV28 to TRBJ1-2; D is unresolved. The CDR3 is 14 residues long. Germline V gives CDR1 MDHEN, CDR2 SYDVKM. V lost 5 bases, J lost 2 bases, and 12 bases lay in between. CDR3 region: CASSGRPWNYGYTF. The CDR3 DNA reads as TGTGCCAGCAGTGGGCGTCCTTGGAACTATGGCTACACCTTC.

The J gene is TRBJ1-2, the V gene TRBV5-1; 12 nucleotides line up with TRBD1. Germline CDR1 SGHRS, CDR2 YFSETQ. This CDR3 has 17 amino acids. J lost 7 bases, V lost 0 bases, and 10 bases had no gene match. Written as DNA, the CDR3 is TGCGCCAGCAGCTTGGCCGGGACGGGACAGGGGGCCGGTGGCTACACCTTC. Amino acid sequence: CASSLAGTGQGAGGYTF.

The chain is built from TRBV14 and TRBJ2-7, with TRBD2 identical over 7 bases. V shed 0 bases and J 0 bases; nucleotides not matched to a gene: 8. CDR3 length equals 17 residues. Germline V gene data show CDR1 as SGHDN and CDR2 as FVKESK. The CDR3 nucleotides read TGTGCCAGCAGCCAAGATGGGGCTAGCGGAACCTCCTACGAGCAGTACTTC. Translated: CASSQDGASGTSYEQYF.